The present T cell receptor beta chain was sequenced within a study of shared clonotypes between healthy human individuals. Study-level results: Memory subsets generally showed smaller estimated richness than naive subsets did.

V shed 3 bases and J shed 0 bases, with 9 bases lying between them. The CDR3 is 15 residues long. In germline, CDR1 is SGHAT, CDR2 FQNNGV. Profiled with immunoSEQ multiplex PCR; TCRdb holds only in-frame clones, not every one. The profile shows millions of clones, around 96% of them singletons. Details on this clone: The antigen remains unidentified.

CD8 cells regarded as naive lacked CD45RO, were positively chosen for CCR7, and omitted terminally differentiated effector memory CD45RA+ cells. Specimen: naive CD8+ T cells sorted from blood. The chain combines TRBV11-2 with TRBJ1-3; D gene uncertain. The receptor comes from a man aged 18-30 years in good health. The CDR3 loop is CASSFKARSGNTIYF. The CDR3 region has the DNA TGTGCCAGCAGCTTTAAAGCCCGCTCTGGAAACACCATATATTTT.